The entry below gives a single TCR beta chain sequence along with its context. The data were obtained in a study of response to subunit inactivated influenza vaccine. TCRdb redid the calling of the RT-PCR reads with MiXCR, one entry per CDR3 protein. The sample holds about 540,000 distinct CDR3 sequences, roughly 25% seen once. The same specimen was also included in a second study, on T cells expressing NK-cell markers. As reported in that work: TCR beta cDNA was generated via 5'RACE template switching incorporating UMIs. Each TCR beta repertoire originated in sorted T cells that were CD3+CD56+NKG2C+, CD3+CD56+NKG2C- or CD3+CD56-NKG2C+. Seropositivity for HCMV was found in seven of the eight sequenced donors, with one seronegative. The dominant NKG2C+ clonotypes represented 1.0-7.0% of CD8+ T cells in six donors. Four of the donors also had these clonotypes leading their CD3+CD56-NKG2C+ fraction.

The sample here was CD4+ T cells sorted from PBMCs, taken about 11 days after vaccination. The source of this sequence is a man in his fifties who received an inactivated influenza vaccine.

As DNA, the CDR3 is TGTGCCACCAGCAGGGGTGGAGGTACTAGCGGCTACGAGCAGTACTTC. Translating gives CATSRGGGTSGYEQYF. This rearrangement joins TRBV15 to TRBJ2-7; 8 nucleotides line up with TRBD2. Trimming cost V 3 bases and J 3 bases; bases outside gene matches: 10. Germline V gene sequence: CDR1 LNHNV, CDR2 YYDKDF (reference sequence). There are 16 residues in the CDR3.